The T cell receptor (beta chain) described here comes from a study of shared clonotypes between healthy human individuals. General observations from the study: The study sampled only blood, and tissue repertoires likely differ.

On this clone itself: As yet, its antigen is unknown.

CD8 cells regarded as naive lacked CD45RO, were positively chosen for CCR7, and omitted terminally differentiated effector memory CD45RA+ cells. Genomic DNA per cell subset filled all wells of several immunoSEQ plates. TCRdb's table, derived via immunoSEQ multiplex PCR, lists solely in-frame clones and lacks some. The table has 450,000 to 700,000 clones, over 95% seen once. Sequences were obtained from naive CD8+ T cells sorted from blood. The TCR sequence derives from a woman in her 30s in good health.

This CDR3 is CASSQERQGDGYEQYF. In DNA form, the CDR3 reads TGCGCCAGCAGCCAAGAAAGACAGGGGGATGGGTACGAGCAGTACTTC. The V call is TRBV4-1, the J call TRBJ2-7, with 9 bases identical to TRBD1. CDR1 and CDR2 from the germline V gene are MGHRA and YSYEKL. Trimming took 0 bases from V and 4 from J; bases not matched to a gene: 7. This CDR3 spans 16 amino acids.